This T cell receptor beta chain was profiled in a study of beta chain features in type 1 diabetes. V was clipped by 4 bases and J by 0 bases; unmatched bases: 6. The germline V gene has CDR1 SGHKS and CDR2 YYEKEE (reference sequence). This CDR3 comprises 15 residues. Note on this clone: Its antigen is still unknown.

General observations from the study: TCRB rearrangement may or may not be influenced by HLA type; here this remained unresolved. Moderate yet significant TCRB CDR3 shortening was seen in Type 1 diabetes patients in all four CD4+ subsets. For type 1 diabetes patients, VDJ junctions showed fewer insertions and more deletions.

The isolated RNA, all of it, was reverse transcribed, so expressed TCRB transcripts were what got sequenced. Profiling relied on immunoSEQ multiplex PCR, and the TCRdb table lists in-frame clones only, not all of them. The sample has 120,000 or so clones; roughly 17% are singletons. The sequence was collected from a young man with type 1 diabetes. The specimen sequenced was central memory CD4+ T cells from blood. The V call is TRBV5-5, the J call TRBJ2-7; 8 bases map to TRBD2. The CDR3 reads CASSRSTSVSYEQYF. Here the CDR3 DNA reads TGTGCCAGCAGCCGCTCGACTAGCGTCTCCTACGAGCAGTACTTC.